This entry features one T cell receptor beta chain sequence. The CDR3 has 16 amino acids. Germline CDR1 reads WNHNN; CDR2 reads SYGVQD (reference sequence). Trimming took 3 bases from V and 7 from J; bases not matched to a gene: 10. This sample is drawn from a study of T cell responses to AZD1222 COVID-19 vaccine. Produced via immunoSEQ multiplex PCR; TCRdb's table is partial and in-frame only. The sample carries about 140,000 clones, approximately 90% recorded once. This receptor was taken from an adult who received the AZD1222 COVID-19 vaccine. The chain is built from TRBV10-1 and TRBJ2-1, with 9 positions matching TRBD2. Sequencing was performed on peripheral blood, taken 28 days after the second AZD1222 dose. The CDR3 sequence: CASSEIGREGRNEQFF. In nucleotides, the CDR3 is TGCGCCAGCAGTGAAATTGGGCGGGAGGGCCGGAATGAGCAGTTCTTC.